The 7 T cell receptor beta chains below were found in one sample sequenced in a study of blood T cells in healthy people across ages. It was with a sample-barcoded 5' primer and a J-beta primer mix that a second PCR of roughly 7 to 12 cycles was run. TCRdb recomputed calls from the 5' RACE reads with MiXCR, one row per CDR3 protein. This sample has approximately 810,000 distinct CDR3 sequences, with about 34% found just once. The specimen was blood. Receptors were obtained from a man between 18 and 35 years old in good health.

This clonotype was found many times. The chain combines TRBV2 with TRBJ2-1; D is ambiguous. The CDR3 is made up of 15 amino acids. Germline CDR1 and CDR2: SNHLY and FYNNEI. V lost 6 bases to trimming and J lost 4 bases, with 16 bases between them. The CDR3 here is CASRKARLGYNEQFF. CDR3 coding DNA: TGTGCCAGCAGGAAAGCGAGACTCGGGTACAATGAGCAGTTCTTC. Looking up the rest from reference TRBV2 and TRBJ2-1 gives the full variable domain: EPEVTQTPSHQVTQMGQEVILRCVPISNHLYFYWYRQILGQKVEFLVSFYNNEISEKSEIFDDQFSVERPDGSNFTLKIRSTKLEDSAMYFCASRKARLGYNEQFFGPGTRLTVL.

This sequence joins TRBV20-1 and TRBJ1-2, with D uncertain. The germline gives CDR1 DFQATT, CDR2 SNEGSKA (reference sequence). CDR3 length: 12 amino acids. With 3 bases removed from V and 7 bases from J, the gap between germline ends came to 12 bases. CDR3 loop: CSARARSAGYTF. The CDR3 bases are TGCAGTGCTAGGGCAAGGTCGGCTGGCTACACCTTC.

This clonotype has only a few counts. The chain is built from TRBV6-2 or TRBV6-3 and TRBJ2-3; TRBD2 matches 8 bases. The germline CDR1 and CDR2 sequences are MNHEY and SVGEGT. The CDR3 sequence is 16 residues long. V was pared by 2 bases and J by 4 bases, with 8 bases of the junction left unmatched. The CDR3 here is CASSYKAGALADTQYF. CDR3 sequence (DNA): TGTGCCAGCAGTTACAAAGCGGGGGCCCTCGCAGATACGCAGTATTTT.

This clonotype has more than one count but fewer than ten. The chain joins TRBV7-3 to TRBJ2-5; 8 positions agree with TRBD1. V lost 5 bases, J lost 11 bases, and 19 bases stayed unmatched. The germline gives CDR1 SGHTA, CDR2 FQGTGA. CDR3 length equals 16 residues. Here the CDR3 reads CASSQTRDRMPNEQYF. DNA for the CDR3: TGTGCCAGCAGCCAAACCCGGGACAGGATGCCCAATGAGCAGTACTTC.

This clonotype was seen many times. This sequence joins TRBV5-1 and TRBJ2-5; tentatively, D is TRBD2 (5 bases). The CDR3 spans 15 residues. Germline-derived CDR1 and CDR2 are SGHRS and YFSETQ. Deletions cut 0 bases from V and 5 bases from J, with 14 bases between. Written as DNA, the CDR3 is TGCGCCAGCAGCTTGGCCTCAGCAGGCGGGGAGACCCAGTACTTC. Translation gives CASSLASAGGETQYF.

CDR3 nucleotides: TGCGCCAGCAGGCGGGACAGGGGTTCACCCCTCCACTTT. This sequence encodes CASRRDRGSPLHF. The V and J genes are TRBV4-3 and TRBJ1-6; the match to TRBD1 covers 10 bases. The V gene's germline CDR1 is LGHNA and CDR2 YSLEER. Trimming took 6 bases from V and 9 from J; bases not matched to a gene: 2. The CDR3 is 13 amino acids.

This chain links TRBV7-2 with TRBJ2-2; D remains unclear. V shed 2 bases and J shed 5 bases, with 12 bases lying between them. CDR1 and CDR2 (germline): SGHTA, FQGNSA. The CDR3 is 15 residues long. CDR3 nucleotide sequence: TGTGCCAGCAGCTTACCCGACACCACGACCGGGGAGCTGTTTTTT. Protein: CASSLPDTTTGELFF.